The 6 T cell receptor beta chains below were found in one sample sequenced in a study of cytomegalovirus exposure and HLA in healthy donors. The PCR had 60 Vbeta and 13 Jbeta primers. Here immunoSEQ multiplex PCR was the method, and the copy in TCRdb shows in-frame clones only, minus some. The data show 35,000 to 40,000 clones, with 90% seen just once and roughly 2.7% held by the top ten. Sequenced sample: PBMCs. These receptors all stem from a young woman in good health and CMV-seronegative.

The genes are TRBV5-6 and TRBJ2-7; perhaps TRBD2 as D (6 bases). V was trimmed by 4 bases and J by 6 bases, leaving 14 bases between them. Germline V gives CDR1 SGHDT, CDR2 YYEEEE. This CDR3 region has 13 residues. The CDR3 nucleotides are TGTGCCAGCAGCGTCGGGAGATCCGTCGAGCAGTACTTC. The encoded protein is CASSVGRSVEQYF.

This rearrangement joins TRBV29-1 to TRBJ2-3; 12 bases match TRBD2. CDR3 length: 17 residues. The V segment lost 7 bases and the J segment 3 bases; nucleotides outside the gene matches: 14. CDR1 and CDR2 from the germline V gene are SQVTM and ANQGSEA. This CDR3 reads CSASRGASGRGTDTQYF. The CDR3, as DNA: TGCAGCGCCTCACGTGGGGCTAGCGGGAGGGGTACAGATACGCAGTATTTT.

This chain connects TRBV5-1 to TRBJ2-3; D is possibly TRBD2 (6 bases). Germline lookup yields CDR1 SGHRS and CDR2 YFSETQ. Trimming took 0 bases from V and 5 from J, leaving 10 bases between them. The CDR3 is 14 amino acids. The CDR3 reads CASSLVGLGDTQYF. The CDR3, as DNA: TGCGCCAGCAGCTTGGTGGGACTCGGAGATACGCAGTATTTT.

This sequence joins TRBV18 and TRBJ2-3; tentative D call: TRBD1 (6 bases). Germline CDR1 reads KGHSH; CDR2 reads LQKENI. Deletions cut 8 bases from V and 6 bases from J, with 18 bases between. This CDR3 comprises 14 residues. This chain's CDR3 is CASKRTVGSDTQYF. In DNA, the CDR3 is TGTGCCAGCAAAAGGACAGTCGGTAGTGATACGCAGTATTTT.

The V and J genes are TRBV29-1 and TRBJ2-3, with D perhaps TRBD2 (6 bases). Germline CDR1 and CDR2: SQVTM and ANQGSEA. With 7 bases removed from V and 0 bases from J, the gap between germline ends came to 11 bases. This CDR3 has 13 residues. CDR3 DNA: TGCAGCGGGGATAGCGGTAGCACAGATACGCAGTATTTT. It codes for CSGDSGSTDTQYF.

The chain has TRBV4-1 and TRBJ1-1, with TRBD1 as a possible D gene (6 bases). Germline CDR1 MGHRA, CDR2 YSYEKL. The CDR3 is made up of 15 amino acids. The V and J ends lost 1 base and 4 bases respectively, with 13 bases between them. The CDR3 DNA sequence: TGCGCCAGCAGCCAAGGGGCAGGGGCCCCCACTGAAGCTTTCTTT. Translated: CASSQGAGAPTEAFF.